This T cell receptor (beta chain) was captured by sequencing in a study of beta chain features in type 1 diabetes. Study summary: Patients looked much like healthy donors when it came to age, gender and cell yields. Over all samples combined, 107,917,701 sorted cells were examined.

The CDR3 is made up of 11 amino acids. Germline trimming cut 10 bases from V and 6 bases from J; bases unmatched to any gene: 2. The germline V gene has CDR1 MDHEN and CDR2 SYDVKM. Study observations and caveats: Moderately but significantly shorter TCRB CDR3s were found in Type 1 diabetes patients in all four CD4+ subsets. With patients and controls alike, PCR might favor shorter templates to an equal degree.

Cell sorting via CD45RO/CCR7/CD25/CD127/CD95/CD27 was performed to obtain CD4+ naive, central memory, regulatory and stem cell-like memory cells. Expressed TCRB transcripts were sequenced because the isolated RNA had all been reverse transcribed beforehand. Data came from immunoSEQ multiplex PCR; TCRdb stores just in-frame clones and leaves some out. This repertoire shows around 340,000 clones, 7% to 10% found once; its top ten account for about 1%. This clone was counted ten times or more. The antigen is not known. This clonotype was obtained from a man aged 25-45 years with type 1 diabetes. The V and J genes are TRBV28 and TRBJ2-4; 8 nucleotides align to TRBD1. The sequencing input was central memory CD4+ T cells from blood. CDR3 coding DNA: TGTGCCACCGGACAGGGAAACATTCAGTACTTC. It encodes CATGQGNIQYF. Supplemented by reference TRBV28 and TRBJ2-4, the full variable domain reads DVKVTQSSRYLVKRTGEKVFLECVQDMDHENMFWYRQDPGLGLRLIYFSYDVKMKEKGDIPEGYSVSREKKERFSLILESASTNQTSMYLCATGQGNIQYFGAGTRLSVL.